Listed here are 14 T cell receptor beta chains from one sample, sequenced in a study of blood T cells in healthy people across ages. The second PCR ran about 6 to 11 cycles with a sample-barcoded 5' primer and J-beta primers. TCRdb reanalysed the 5' RACE reads using MiXCR and keeps one entry per CDR3 protein. Counted here are about 1.4 million distinct CDR3 sequences, around 55% occurring once; the ten biggest clones make up over 5%. The sample comprised blood. Source of these receptors: a man younger than 35 in good health.

This clonotype has just a few counts. The genes are TRBV27 and TRBJ2-1; 12 bases are a match to TRBD2. V was clipped by 5 bases and J by 6 bases; unmatched bases: 2. Per germline, CDR1 MNHEY and CDR2 SMNVEV (reference sequence). This CDR3 comprises 14 residues. In DNA, the CDR3 is TGTGCCAGCAGTCTAGCGGGGGGGACCAATGAGCAGTTCTTC. This codes for CASSLAGGTNEQFF.

A remark on this clonotype: At one end the junction does not follow the germline gene, possibly because of a read error. This chain connects TRBV2 to TRBJ2-1; the match to TRBD2 covers 9 bases. Germline V gene data show CDR1 as SNHLY and CDR2 as FYNNEI. This CDR3 region has 13 residues. The CDR3 loop is CASRGLASNEQFF. In nucleotides, the CDR3 is TGTGCCAGCAGGGGACTAGCCTCCAATGAACAGTTCTTC.

This clonotype was found a few times. This chain uses TRBV29-1 with TRBJ2-7, with a possible D match to TRBD2 (6 bases). V lost 6 bases and J 1 base, leaving 13 bases between the germline ends. The CDR3 consists of 13 residues. Germline lookup yields CDR1 SQVTM and CDR2 ANQGSEA. CDR3 region: CSVPGLTSYEQYF. CDR3 in DNA: TGCAGCGTCCCGGGACTCACATCCTACGAGCAGTACTTC.

Concerning this clonotype: This may stem from a read error, because a much larger clone lies one nucleotide away. The CDR3 region has the DNA TGTGCCAGCAGTCCTATCGACAGGCCTATTCAGTACTTC. Translation gives CASSPIDRPIQYF. The chain has TRBV12-3 or TRBV12-4 and TRBJ2-4, with D perhaps matching TRBD1 (6 bases). CDR3 size: 13 residues. V shed 5 bases and J shed 10 bases, with 15 bases lying between them.

This clonotype was observed a handful of times. The chain links TRBV25-1 to TRBJ1-6, with D perhaps TRBD1 (5 bases). The CDR3 sequence is 15 residues long. Deletions cut 4 bases from V and 10 bases from J, with 17 bases between. The germline V gene has CDR1 MGHDK and CDR2 SYGVNS. CDR3 sequence reads: CASSASGRVWSPLHF. The CDR3 region has the DNA TGTGCCAGCAGTGCCTCGGGGCGTGTTTGGTCACCCCTCCACTTT.

The CDR3 DNA is TGCAGTGCTAGAGATATCAATTTTAGCTATGGCTACACCTTC. This encodes CSARDINFSYGYTF. The rearrangement uses TRBV20-1 and TRBJ1-2; D is undetermined. CDR1 DFQATT and CDR2 SNEGSKA come from the germline V gene (reference sequence). CDR3 length: 14 residues. V shed 0 bases and J shed 4 bases, with 12 bases lying between them.

This clonotype was counted only a few times. The chain joins TRBV6-5 to TRBJ2-1, with a weak D call TRBD2 (6 bases). Germline V CDR1 and CDR2: MNHEY, SVGAGI. With 9 bases removed from V and 8 bases from J, the gap between germline ends came to 11 bases. The CDR3 is made up of 11 amino acids. The CDR3 nucleotides read TGTGCCAGTTGGAGGGACTATGAGCAGTTCTTC. Residues: CASWRDYEQFF.

J is TRBJ1-1 and V is TRBV5-1, with a weak D call TRBD1 (6 bases). The CDR3 sequence is 15 residues long. Trimming removed 4 bases from V and 2 bases from J, with 15 bases in between. Germline V gene data show CDR1 as SGHRS and CDR2 as YFSETQ. CDR3 amino acids: CASSPQTGGNTEAFF. The CDR3 bases are TGCGCCAGCAGCCCGCAGACAGGCGGTAACACTGAAGCTTTCTTT.

The sample holds a few counts of this clonotype. The chain joins TRBV7-9 to TRBJ2-4; 7 bases fit TRBD1. Near its end, the DNA agrees better with TRBJ2-7, so the J call may be wrong. CDR1 and CDR2 (germline): SEHNR, FQNEAQ (reference sequence). The length of the CDR3 is 14 residues. The CDR3 loop reads CASSPRQGLYEQYF. As DNA, the CDR3 is TGTGCCAGCAGCCCTCGACAGGGTTTGTACGAGCAGTACTTC.

The CDR3 coding sequence is TGCAGTGCTAGAGAGCCGTCCCTAAACTATGGCTACACCTTC. This gives the protein CSAREPSLNYGYTF. The rearrangement uses TRBV20-1 and TRBJ1-2, with D unresolved. The CDR3 covers 14 residues. Trimming stripped 0 bases from V and 2 bases from J, with 10 bases between. The germline CDR1 and CDR2 sequences are DFQATT and SNEGSKA (reference sequence).

The V and J genes are TRBV7-2 and TRBJ2-5; maybe TRBD1 (6 bases). The DNA end lines up better with TRBJ2-7; the J call may be wrong. This CDR3 is 16 amino acids long. The germline CDR1 and CDR2 sequences are SGHTA and FQGNSA. CDR3 in DNA: TGTGCCAGCAGCTTAAGATTGGCAGGGGCGACCGGCGAGCAGTACTTC. Encoded protein: CASSLRLAGATGEQYF.

The chain employs TRBV4-2 and TRBJ1-2; tentative D call: TRBD1 (5 bases). Per germline, CDR1 LGHNA and CDR2 YNFKEQ. There are 15 residues in the CDR3. Trimming stripped 0 bases from V and 8 bases from J, with 16 bases between. The CDR3 DNA is TGTGCCAGCAGCCAAGACTATATGGGGCCGGGAGGCTACACCTTC. This translates into CASSQDYMGPGGYTF.

This clonotype was seen a single time. The chain joins TRBV13 to TRBJ2-5; TRBD2 matches 8 bases. Germline V gene data show CDR1 as PRHDT and CDR2 as FYEKMQ (reference sequence). Losses at the gene ends were 5 bases for V and 11 bases for J; bases not matched to a gene: 7. This CDR3 has 12 amino acids. The CDR3 DNA sequence: TGTGCCAGCAGCCGGGGTAGCGGGGTTCAGTACTTC. It translates to CASSRGSGVQYF.

This clonotype was observed a few times. The V and J genes are TRBV10-3 and TRBJ2-7, with D unresolved. The V end lost 6 bases, the J end lost 3 bases, and 36 bases lay between the germline ends. From germline, CDR1 is ENHRY and CDR2 SYGVKD. CDR3 length: 21 amino acids. CDR3 nucleotide sequence: TGTGCCATCAGCGCCGGGCCCCGCATTACTGAACCAAAACCCACTGTCTACGAGCAGTACTTC. The encoded protein is CAISAGPRITEPKPTVYEQYF.